The present entry profiles one T cell receptor beta chain with its context. The antigen is unknown. This sample was included in a study of OX40 agonist ivuxolimab in advanced cancers. Study observations and caveats: Certain nonresponding patients likewise had low normalized T-cell clonal expansion.

Germline V gene data show CDR1 as LGHNA and CDR2 as YSLEER. The CDR3 consists of 15 residues. Trimming cost V 0 bases and J 5 bases, with 13 bases left between them. TCRdb's table, derived via immunoSEQ multiplex PCR, lists solely in-frame clones and lacks some. The top ten clones hold 21% of a sample with some 42,000 clones, 86% of them seen once. This chain links TRBV4-3 with TRBJ1-1; weak D call: TRBD1 (5 bases). This specimen consisted of CD4+ or CD8+ T cells sorted from blood, obtained in a trial of the OX40 agonist ivuxolimab. The sequence derives from an adult with an advanced solid tumor such as melanoma, head and neck, liver or kidney cancer. The CDR3, as DNA: TGCGCCAGCAGCCAAGATCCCCGGGGCGGGACTGAAGCTTTCTTT. This gives the protein CASSQDPRGGTEAFF.